What follows are 17 T cell receptor beta chains derived from one specimen sequenced in a study of B cell selection in AIRE deficiency. Conventional CD4 T cells were sorted as CD4+CD127+ cells. Sequencing was performed with immunoSEQ multiplex PCR; in TCRdb, only in-frame clones are kept and a portion is missing. The table lists tens of thousands of clones, roughly 95% of them singletons. The sample taken for sequencing was CD4+CD127+ conventional T cells sorted from PBMCs. The source is a human donor in good health.

The chain couples TRBV5-4 to TRBJ2-6; D unresolved. CDR3 size: 16 residues. Between the trimmed V and J ends, which lost 0 bases and 0 bases, there was a span of 7 bases. The germline V gene has CDR1 SGHNT and CDR2 YYREEE (reference sequence). The CDR3 is CASSLAGSSGANVLTF. In DNA form, the CDR3 reads TGTGCCAGCAGCTTGGCGGGTAGCTCTGGGGCCAACGTCCTGACTTTC.

This chain links TRBV7-9 with TRBJ2-1, with TRBD1 matching 10 bases. Germline assignment: CDR1 SEHNR and CDR2 FQNEAQ (reference sequence). The CDR3 totals 15 residues. With V trimmed by 4 bases and J by 8 bases, 8 bases remained unmatched. CDR3 in DNA: TGTGCCAGCAGCTCTGACAGGGGGCGCAGGGATGAGCAGTTCTTC. It translates to CASSSDRGRRDEQFF.

This chain uses TRBV5-4 with TRBJ2-2, with TRBD2 identical over 7 bases. Germline CDR1 and CDR2: SGHNT and YYREEE (reference sequence). The length of the CDR3 is 16 residues. The V and J ends lost 0 bases and 0 bases, in that order; junction bases with no gene match: 2. CDR3 in amino acids: CASSLVRGANTGELFF. CDR3 bases: TGTGCCAGCAGCTTGGTTCGGGGGGCGAACACCGGGGAGCTGTTTTTT.

The chain couples TRBV6-1 to TRBJ1-2; 11 bases are a match to TRBD1. The germline V gene has CDR1 MNHNS and CDR2 SASEGT. V was clipped by 4 bases and J by 3 bases; unmatched bases: 4. This CDR3 comprises 15 residues. CDR3 residues: CASSVTDRGHYGYTF. CDR3 coding DNA: TGTGCCAGCAGTGTAACGGACAGGGGGCACTATGGCTACACCTTC.

The gene calls are TRBV7-2 and TRBJ2-3; D is perhaps TRBD1 (6 bases). V lost 4 bases and J lost 6, with 20 bases in between. The germline V gene encodes CDR1 SGHTA and CDR2 FQGNSA. CDR3 size: 16 residues. The DNA for the CDR3 is TGTGCCAGCAGCTCCTGGGGGCAGGGGCTTACGGATACGCAGTATTTT. It translates to CASSSWGQGLTDTQYF.

This rearrangement joins TRBV10-3 to TRBJ2-1, with 8 bases identical to TRBD2. V was clipped by 3 bases and J by 6 bases; unmatched bases: 13. The CDR3 has 17 residues. Germline CDR1 and CDR2: ENHRY and SYGVKD. The DNA for the CDR3 is TGTGCCATCAGTGAAAAAAGAGGACTAGCCGAGGGCAATGAGCAGTTCTTC. Encoded protein: CAISEKRGLAEGNEQFF.

The rearrangement joins TRBV19 to TRBJ1-5; D uncertain. CDR1 is LNHDA, CDR2 SQIVND, per germline (reference sequence). V was trimmed by 5 bases and J by 1 base, leaving 3 bases between them. The CDR3 loop spans 12 amino acids. The CDR3 loop reads CASSYSNQPQHF. Here the CDR3 DNA reads TGTGCCAGTAGTTACAGCAATCAGCCCCAGCATTTT. Drawing the rest from reference TRBV19 and TRBJ1-5, the complete variable domain is DGGITQSPKYLFRKEGQNVTLSCEQNLNHDAMYWYRQDPGQGLRLIYYSQIVNDFQKGDIAEGYSVSREKKESFPLTVTSAQKNPTAFYLCASSYSNQPQHFGDGTRLSIL.

In this sample, this clone turned up once. The chain uses TRBV6-5 and TRBJ2-3, with D possibly matching TRBD2 (5 bases). CDR1 and CDR2 from the germline V gene are MNHEY and SVGAGI. The CDR3 loop spans 13 amino acids. V lost 6 bases and J 1 base, leaving 8 bases between the germline ends. The CDR3 region is CASSHGGTDTQYF. CDR3 DNA: TGTGCCAGCAGCCACGGGGGCACAGATACGCAGTATTTT.

This rearrangement joins TRBV4-2 to TRBJ2-5; 10 bases fit TRBD2. The length of the CDR3 is 20 residues. Unmatched junction bases numbered 17, after V lost 3 bases and J lost 1 base. Germline V gene sequence: CDR1 LGHNA, CDR2 YNFKEQ. For the CDR3, the DNA is TGTGCCAGCAGCCACCCGTGGGTACTAGCGGGGAGGGGCACCCAAGAGACCCAGTACTTC. Its protein product is CASSHPWVLAGRGTQETQYF.

The chain joins TRBV11-3 to TRBJ2-7; 13 bases are a match to TRBD2. Losses at the gene ends were 5 bases for V and 4 bases for J; bases not matched to a gene: 8. Germline CDR1 reads SGHNT; CDR2 reads YENEEA. CDR3 length: 16 amino acids. The CDR3 protein is CASSQRTSGRRYEQYF. The CDR3 DNA reads TGTGCCAGCAGCCAGCGGACTAGCGGGAGACGATACGAGCAGTACTTC.

The gene calls are TRBV5-1 and TRBJ2-3, with 7 bases fitting TRBD1. The CDR3 totals 15 residues. J lost 2 bases, V lost 4 bases, and 7 bases had no gene match. Per germline, CDR1 SGHRS and CDR2 YFSETQ. CDR3 DNA: TGCGCCAGCAGCAACAGGGACAGCAACACAGATACGCAGTATTTT. Translated, it gives CASSNRDSNTDTQYF.

The chain links TRBV2 to TRBJ1-2; TRBD1 aligns across 7 bases. With V trimmed by 2 bases and J by 4 bases, 4 bases remained unmatched. Germline V gives CDR1 SNHLY, CDR2 FYNNEI. The CDR3 runs to 14 residues. CDR3 DNA sequence: TGTGCCAGCAGTGAAAGGACAGGAGTCTATGGCTACACCTTC. Translated, it gives CASSERTGVYGYTF.

This clone showed up just once. The gene calls are TRBV6-1 and TRBJ2-5, with D perhaps TRBD1 or TRBD2 (5 bases each). CDR3 length: 12 amino acids. Deletions cut 5 bases from V and 2 bases from J, with 6 bases between. Germline V lookup: CDR1 MNHNS, CDR2 SASEGT. The CDR3 DNA reads TGTGCCAGCAGTTGGGGGCAAGAGACCCAGTACTTC. Translated: CASSWGQETQYF.

As concerns this clone: The DNA is left out, because the CDR3 cannot be placed on it with certainty; the CDR3 is given as TCRdb lists it. The CDR3 loop is CASSLVGTGAGNF. This rearrangement joins TRBV7-2 to TRBJ2-4; the table's D call of TRBD1 was not tested on the DNA. The CDR3 totals 13 residues, both ends included. CDR1 is SGHTA and CDR2 is FQGNSA in the germline V gene.

The genes are TRBV7-2 and TRBJ2-5, with D perhaps matching TRBD1 (5 bases). V was pared by 4 bases and J by 2 bases, with 11 bases between. This CDR3 is built from 14 residues. The germline CDR1 and CDR2 sequences are SGHTA and FQGNSA. CDR3 in amino acids: CASSSGIRQETQYF. For the CDR3, the DNA is TGTGCCAGCAGCTCAGGGATAAGGCAAGAGACCCAGTACTTC.

The chain has TRBV11-2 and TRBJ2-3, with 11 bases fitting TRBD2. There are 16 residues in the CDR3. Germline CDR1 SGHAT, CDR2 FQNNGV. The V gene end was trimmed by 1 base and the J gene end by 2 bases; junction bases not matched to a gene: 2. CDR3 sequence (DNA): TGTGCCAGCAGCTTAGCGACTAGCGGGAACACAGATACGCAGTATTTT. Protein: CASSLATSGNTDTQYF.

The V and J genes are TRBV6-5 and TRBJ1-2; 9 bases map to TRBD1. There are 14 residues in the CDR3. Germline V lookup: CDR1 MNHEY, CDR2 SVGAGI. V was clipped by 6 bases and J by 8 bases; unmatched bases: 10. CDR3 bases: TGTGCCAGCAGGGAGGGACAGGGCTACTTCGGCTACACCTTC. It encodes CASREGQGYFGYTF.